This entry lists 15 T cell receptor beta chains sequenced from one sample in a study of monozygotic twins with inflammatory bowel disease (dated by TCRdb to between 2019 and 2020). Library method: 5' RACE. TCRdb shows the sequencer as Illumina HiSeq 2500. Each CDR3 protein sequence appears as one entry after TCRdb reprocessed the reads, and no DNA is included. The table held for this sample gives roughly 200,000 distinct CDR3 sequences. The ten largest clones represent 7.5% to 9.5% of the sample. What was sequenced was blood. The receptors were gathered from a human donor with ulcerative colitis or Crohn's disease, or a healthy co-twin of an affected twin (not recorded which).

V usage is TRBV6-5 and J usage is TRBJ1-2; the D gene TCRdb calls, TRBD1, cannot be checked with no DNA. The CDR3 is 12 amino acids. Germline CDR1 and CDR2: MNHEY and SVGAGI. This CDR3 is CASSPHRTGYTF.

The chain carries TRBV2 and TRBJ1-1. The CDR3 runs 13 residues. Germline loops: CDR1 SNHLY, CDR2 FYNNEI. CDR3 amino acids: CASIIPPNTEAFF.

This rearrangement joins TRBV24-1 to TRBJ2-3; no DNA is available, so the TRBD1 call from TCRdb remains unchecked. The V gene's germline CDR1 is KGHDR and CDR2 SFDVKD. The CDR3 consists of 17 residues. The CDR3 spells CATSDTPGGPSTDTQYF.

The chain is built from TRBV12-3 or TRBV12-4 and TRBJ2-1; TCRdb's D call, TRBD1, is unchecked because there is no DNA. The CDR3 is made up of 11 amino acids. The CDR3 protein is CASSVSHEQFF.

The CDR3 sequence is CASSVSGNTGELFF. The V and J genes are TRBV9 and TRBJ2-2. The CDR3 runs to 14 residues. Germline loops: CDR1 SGDLS, CDR2 YYNGEE. Full variable domain (outside the CDR3, taken from reference TRBV9 and TRBJ2-2): DSGVTQTPKHLITATGQRVTLRCSPRSGDLSVYWYQQSLDQGLQFLIQYYNGEERAKGNILERFSAQQFPDLHSELNLSSLELGDSALYFCASSVSGNTGELFFGEGSRLTVL.

The chain has TRBV7-8 and TRBJ1-1; there is no DNA to check the TCRdb D call of TRBD1. Looked up from germline, CDR1 is SGHVS and CDR2 is FQNEAQ. The CDR3 loop spans 14 amino acids. CDR3 amino acids: CASSLEQGVSEAFF.

The chain combines TRBV5-1 with TRBJ1-3; the D gene TCRdb calls, TRBD1, cannot be checked with no DNA. Per germline, CDR1 SGHRS and CDR2 YFSETQ. This CDR3 contains 18 residues. The CDR3 protein is CASSLAQPGRTSGNTIYF.

J is TRBJ2-3 and V is TRBV24-1; TCRdb's D gene call, TRBD2, goes unchecked for lack of DNA. The CDR3 has 16 residues. CDR1 KGHDR and CDR2 SFDVKD come from the germline V gene. CDR3 protein: CATSDRTSGGLDTQYF.

The gene calls are TRBV12-3 or TRBV12-4 and TRBJ2-4; TCRdb picks TRBD1, but there is no DNA to check that call. The CDR3 runs to 14 residues. The CDR3 region is CASSVQGAKNIQYF.

This chain joins TRBV5-1 and TRBJ2-1; no DNA is available, so the TRBD2 call from TCRdb remains unchecked. This CDR3 comprises 13 residues. Germline CDR1 and CDR2: SGHRS and YFSETQ. Here the CDR3 reads CASSTPGGNEQFF.

V gene TRBV15 combines with J gene TRBJ2-2; TCRdb outputs TRBD1, but without DNA this stays unchecked. The CDR3 length is 15 residues. Germline V gene sequence: CDR1 LNHNV, CDR2 YYDKDF (reference sequence). The CDR3 protein is CATSRDPVPPGELFF. Supplemented by reference TRBV15 and TRBJ2-2, the full variable domain reads DAMVIQNPRYQVTQFGKPVTLSCSQTLNHNVMYWYQQKSSQAPKLLFHYYDKDFNNEADTPDNFQSRRPNTSFCFLDIRSPGLGDTAMYLCATSRDPVPPGELFFGEGSRLTVL.

The chain couples TRBV4-2 to TRBJ1-2; absent DNA, TCRdb's TRBD1 call cannot be checked. Germline V gives CDR1 LGHNA, CDR2 YNFKEQ. The CDR3 totals 14 residues. The CDR3 reads CASSQEGATYGYTF.

The chain employs TRBV7-9 and TRBJ2-1; TCRdb gives TRBD2 as the D gene, but with no DNA this cannot be confirmed. The CDR3 loop spans 16 amino acids. Germline CDR1 and CDR2: SEHNR and FQNEAQ (reference sequence). CDR3 loop: CASSLVSAGYYNEQFF.

V gene TRBV20-1 combines with J gene TRBJ1-5; without DNA, the TCRdb call of TRBD1 cannot be checked. CDR1 and CDR2 from the germline V gene are DFQATT and SNEGSKA (reference sequence). This CDR3 is 13 amino acids long. This chain's CDR3 is CSAIRDNNQPQHF.

This chain links TRBV4-2 with TRBJ2-6. CDR1 and CDR2 from the germline V gene are LGHNA and YNFKEQ. This CDR3 is 15 amino acids long. CDR3 sequence reads: CASSKDGSGANVLTF.